This TCR beta chain was identified during a study of cytomegalovirus exposure and HLA in healthy donors (dated by TCRdb to 2016 to 2017). Regarding the complete study: In an earlier analysis of 587 of the donors, about 260 Gb of sequence data and roughly 100 million unique TCR beta sequences from some 170 million T cells were reported. The number of donors typed differed by locus, with roughly 629-640 for A, B, C, DRB1 and DQB1, around 560 for DQA1, 606 for DPA1, and some 470 for DPB1. Genome-wide SNP genotypes for about 65% of the roughly 700 donors were used in a later genetic analysis, which treated that subset as a discovery cohort. Besides the first cohort of 550 to 750 subjects, a separate validation cohort made up of around 120 different subjects was used. The genetic ancestry cluster associated with self-reported Caucasian donors included over 80% of the approximately 430 genotyped donors. Class I and class II HLA loci were covered by the typing at four-digit resolution. Using immunosequencing, the study profiled T cell repertoires from about 610 subjects and related those repertoires to cytomegalovirus serostatus. Every repertoire in the discovery cohort had been generated on one and the same sequencing platform. To decide whether each TCR beta V gene segment behaved as functional or pseudogenic, an earlier analysis of nearly 600 of the donors relied on high-throughput TCR beta sequencing. Because of strong linkage in the cohort, a handful of DR-DQ haplotypes were treated as single units for association and clustering. A later analysis re-examined previously published TCR beta repertoires from over 500 donors and added high-resolution HLA genotyping to investigate patterns of TCR occurrence. In the later analysis, no new phenotypic data were used to find candidate immune exposures; instead, reliance was placed on TCR beta sequences and their occurrence across donors. Approximately 310 gigabases of sequencing data and approximately 93 million unique TCR sequences were included in an early release covering 550 to 800 HLA-typed donors. Donor age, sex, ethnicity and CMV serostatus were compiled together with the repertoire data. The study was designed to test whether signatures of past pathogen exposure could be identified by cataloging public T cell receptors. The study combined high-throughput TCR immunosequencing, statistical association of individual TCRs with disease status, and machine learning to predict cytomegalovirus infection status. Among roughly 400 genotyped donors of the cohort, an average of roughly 230,000 unique TCR beta nucleotide sequences was sequenced per donor, of which approximately 18% were non-productive. Here is what the overall study found, with its caveats: Compared with the approximately 720-donor mean, donors in an Asian-associated ancestry cluster had fewer N-insertions in productive TCRs, according to a later genetic analysis. When HLA alleles, especially DR and DQ, strongly co-occurred, attributing TCR associations to individual alleles was difficult. A further reported finding was that TCR beta sequences accurately predicted the HLA-A and HLA-B alleles for most subjects in the first cohort. The earlier analysis of almost 600 of the donors excluded about 16 rarely observed V segments, including chromosome 9 orphons, because counts were too low. Only TCR beta chains were sequenced in this cohort, and the absence of alpha or paired-chain data limited detectable features. A later analysis reported that several top co-occurrence clusters appeared linked to parvovirus B19, influenza, CMV and Epstein-Barr virus. The authors suggested that the approach could potentially be generalized to other disease states and immunological phenotypes. Broadly in line with IMGT annotations, most TCR beta V segments showed up in productive rearrangements about 87% or about 30% of the time in an earlier analysis of roughly 590 of the donors. A later analysis found that HLA-associated TCR beta chains were more clonally expanded and had lower generation probabilities than equally common non-associated chains. Most TCR sequences were seen in very few donors, while some public TCRs were found in many individuals. Because the 87-base-pair reads could not distinguish some IMGT-functional V segments, including TRBV6-2 and TRBV6-3, those segments were excluded. Because some donors lacked HLA typing at each locus, the association tests relied only on the typed subset. A cluster of highly shared sequence variants was judged likely to be a technical artifact of the sequencing pipeline. In vitro tests confirmed that a few of the cytomegalovirus-associated TCR beta chains recognize cytomegalovirus antigens. A later analysis found that most CMV-associated TCR beta chains appeared HLA-restricted, with HLA associations seemingly driven largely by CMV exposure. Correlated functional status among segregating V segments might be attributable to linkage disequilibrium, but an unknown experimental factor could not be ruled out. A total of fewer than 200 TCR beta chains were listed by the study as associated with cytomegalovirus. In a later analysis, the rate of TCR association differed among HLA loci, with DRB1 alleles having the most associated TCRs and HLA-C alleles having the fewest. Cytomegalovirus status was reported to be diagnosed by the classifier with high specificity and sensitivity in both the original and validation cohorts. Immune exposure information for the cohort was limited to CMV serostatus. A later genetic analysis associated a missense DCLRE1C variant with V-gene and J-gene trimming of TCR beta chains, and an independent cohort replicated the association. In a later analysis, more than 15,000 TCR beta sequences were associated with specific HLA alleles at a false discovery rate of 0.05. Roughly uniform sequencing depth across donors was assumed in presence/absence analyses, although this assumption may not hold.

In total, over 600 healthy bone marrow donors made up the cohort. At the time of sampling, every cohort member was nominally healthy, though immune exposures that went unrecorded were likely present. The donor tested CMV seronegative, placing the donor among the roughly 350 seronegative members of the cohort. Every donor gave a peripheral blood sample, and the peripheral blood mononuclear cells from that sample were used for TCR beta sequencing. Genomic DNA was extracted from the blood cell samples with the Qiagen DNeasy Blood Extraction Kit. Libraries were prepared through the immunoSEQ multiplex PCR assay. A mixture of 60 forward primers for TCR Vbeta segments and 13 reverse primers for TCR Jbeta segments was used in the multiplex PCR. Amplification of the CDR3 region of rearranged TCR beta genes was performed with a multiplex PCR assay on genomic DNA. On the Illumina HiSeq System, the amplified TCR beta libraries were sequenced as 87-base-pair reads. Regarding the original processing steps: In a later analysis, around 80 million unique TCR beta chains were counted across the 500 to 700 repertoires, and roughly 11 million of these chains were shared by at least two donors. A nearest-neighbor algorithm error-corrected the raw reads and collapsed the reads into unique sequences, merging closely related sequences to remove PCR and sequencing errors. CDR3 sequences were aligned to IMGT reference sequences to assign V, D and J gene segments. For a sequence to be retained, a match of at least six nucleotides was required to both a V gene segment and a J gene segment. A rearrangement counted as productive if the CDR3 had no stop codons and remained in frame with V and J, and every other rearrangement counted as non-productive. CDR3 was defined according to IMGT convention as the region running from the second conserved V-encoded cysteine to the conserved J-encoded phenylalanine. In an earlier analysis of approximately 590 of the donors, sequences lacking an unambiguous match to a single V gene segment were excluded. In an earlier analysis of more than 500 of the donors, a V segment was called functional when productive rearrangements were above 56.7%, and segregating when the standard deviation between donors exceeded 5%. A statistical classification framework was built to diagnose cytomegalovirus status from the catalog of TCR beta chain sequences. A later analysis assigned V and J genes by comparing TCR nucleotide sequences with IMGT/GENE-DB human TR gene sequences. The TCRdist pipeline was used in a later analysis to assign CDR3 sequences and most-parsimonious VDJ recombination scenarios. A later analysis defined each TCR beta chain by its CDR3 amino acid sequence plus V-gene family, and excluded reads lacking a unique V-gene family. In a later analysis, some 600 highly shared, low-generation-probability nucleotide sequences were removed to address suspected cross-contamination and a sequencing artifact. In a later analysis, a clonal expansion index was calculated for each public chain from normalized within-repertoire ranks of inferred template counts. A later analysis computed generation probabilities with a VDJ recombination model fitted to out-of-frame rearrangements, and checked the results against IGoR. A later analysis scored TCR-TCR, TCR-HLA and TCR-CMV co-occurrence with hypergeometric tests, applying a repertoire-size bias correction to TCR pairs. To estimate false discovery rates, a later analysis permuted the HLA or CMV assignments 20 times. In a later analysis, co-occurring TCRs were grouped using DBSCAN, with TCRdist sequence similarity added in when clustering inside HLA-allele-positive subsets. Repertoires with fewer than 30,000 or more than 120,000 public chains, plus five repertoires with anomalous nucleotide sharing, were excluded from co-occurrence clustering. What TCRdb holds here is the immuneACCESS table cut down to in-frame rearrangements. Part of the clones is not present; checked against another copy, under half of the missing clones reflect an unresolved V gene, and the others are unexplained. V and J calls and clone size come straight from that table; D and trimming were deduced from the DNA. The sample has 150,000 to 180,000 clones on record, roughly 72% of them singletons. The ten largest clones take up under 2.5% of the sample.

This clone was seen just once. The antigen it binds to is not known. No clone much larger than this one lies a single base away; base qualities are absent. Via the germline V gene, CDR1 is SGDLS and CDR2 YYNGEE. The cysteine opens and the phenylalanine closes a CDR3 of 15 amino acids. The entry retains the CDR3 DNA only, 45 bases that are in frame from base 1. V was cut back by 3 bases and J by 7 bases, leaving a gap of 14 bases between them. The V and J segments used are TRBV9 and TRBJ1-6; a tentative D match to TRBD1 spans 6 bases. The material sequenced was PBMCs. The TCR was taken from a man aged 25 to 40 in good health and CMV-seronegative. The sequenced DNA is TGTGCCAGCAGCGAGGGTGGACAGCTAAATTCACCCCTCCACTTT. Translated, this gives CASSEGGQLNSPLHF.